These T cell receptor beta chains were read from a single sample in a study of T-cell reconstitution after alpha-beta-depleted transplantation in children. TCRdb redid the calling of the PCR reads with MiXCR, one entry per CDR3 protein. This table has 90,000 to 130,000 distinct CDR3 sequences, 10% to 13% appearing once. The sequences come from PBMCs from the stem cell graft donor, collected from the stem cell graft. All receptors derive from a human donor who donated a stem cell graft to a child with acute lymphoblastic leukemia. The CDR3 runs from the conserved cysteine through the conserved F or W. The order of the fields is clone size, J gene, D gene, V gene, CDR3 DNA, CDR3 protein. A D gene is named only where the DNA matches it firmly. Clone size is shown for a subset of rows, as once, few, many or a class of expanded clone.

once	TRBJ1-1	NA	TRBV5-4	TGTGCCAGCAGCTTGGACAGGACAGCGTTAATGAACACTGAAGCTTTCTTT	CASSLDRTALMNTEAFF
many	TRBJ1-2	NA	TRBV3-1	TGTGCCAGCGCTACAGGGTCCGTCCTCGGCTACACCTTC	CASATGSVLGYTF
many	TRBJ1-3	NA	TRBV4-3	TGCGCCAGCAGCCAAGATGGGAGGTCTGGAAACACCATATATTTT	CASSQDGRSGNTIYF
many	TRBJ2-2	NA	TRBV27	TGTGCCAGCAGTTTGGGATGGGAGCTGTTTTTT	CASSLGWELFF
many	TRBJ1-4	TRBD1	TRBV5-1	TGCGCCAGCAGCTTAATGGGACAGGGGGAAGAAAAACTGTTTTTT	CASSLMGQGEEKLFF
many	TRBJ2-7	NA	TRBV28	TGTGCCAGCAATGGTGGCCCTACCTACGAGCAGTACTTC	CASNGGPTYEQYF
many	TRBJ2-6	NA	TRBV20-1	TGCAGTGCTAGACCATTACAGGGCTCTGGGGCCAACGTCCTGACTTTC	CSARPLQGSGANVLTF
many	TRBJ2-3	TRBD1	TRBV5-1	TGCGCCAGCAGCGGACAGGGTGGCGCAGATACGCAGTATTTT	CASSGQGGADTQYF
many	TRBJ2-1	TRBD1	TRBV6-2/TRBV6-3	TGTGCCAGCGGCGATAGGGACAGAGCATTTAGGGAGCAGTTCTTC	CASGDRDRAFREQFF
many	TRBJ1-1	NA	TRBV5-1	TGCGCCAGCAGCTTGGTAGGCAGAACCCAATATCACACTGAAGCTTTCTTT	CASSLVGRTQYHTEAFF
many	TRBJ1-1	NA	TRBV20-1	TGCAGTGCCATTTTTGGTGTCGGCACTGAAGCTTTCTTT	CSAIFGVGTEAFF
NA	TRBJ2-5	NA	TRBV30	TGTGCCTCCTCGACTAGTAGAGAGACCCAGTACTTC	CASSTSRETQYF
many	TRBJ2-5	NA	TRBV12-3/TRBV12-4	TGTGCCAGCAGTTTCCCAAATCAAGAGACCCAGTACTTC	CASSFPNQETQYF
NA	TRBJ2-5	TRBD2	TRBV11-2	TGTGCCAGCAGCCGTAATAGCGGGAGTGGGGAGACCCAGTACTTC	CASSRNSGSGETQYF
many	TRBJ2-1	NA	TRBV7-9	TGTGCCAGCAACGGGGACCCCTACAATGAGCAGTTCTTC	CASNGDPYNEQFF
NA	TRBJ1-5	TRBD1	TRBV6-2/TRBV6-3	TGTGCCAGCAGTTTCGTGACAGGGGGGAATCAGCCCCAGCATTTT	CASSFVTGGNQPQHF
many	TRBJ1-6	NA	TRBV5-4	TGTGCCAGCAGCTTGGAATCGGGGTCACCCCTCCACTTT	CASSLESGSPLHF